Below, one T cell receptor (beta chain) is given with its context. The record originates from a study of blood T cell repertoires in COVID-19. Study-wide background: Both acute and convalescent COVID-19 samples were obtained from the United States, Italy and Spain.

Original analysis: Amplification of reference gene primers provided the estimated nucleated cell counts. This table comes from immunoSEQ multiplex PCR, and its TCRdb copy is limited to in-frame clones, with some not included. The V and J calls and the clone size are those of that table, but D and trimming were determined from the DNA. Among 200,000 to 250,000 clones listed, around 86% were seen once. V was pared by 0 bases and J by 10 bases, with 8 bases of the junction left unmatched. Germline CDR1 reads LGHNT; CDR2 reads FRNRAP. The CDR3 loop spans 15 amino acids. Sequenced: peripheral blood. The receptor's source is a man aged 30 to 45 who had recovered from COVID-19. The chain links TRBV12-5 to TRBJ1-4; 7 nucleotides match TRBD1. CDR3: CASGLVTGAQGKLFF. The CDR3 coding sequence is TGTGCTAGTGGTTTGGTCACAGGGGCACAAGGAAAACTGTTTTTT.